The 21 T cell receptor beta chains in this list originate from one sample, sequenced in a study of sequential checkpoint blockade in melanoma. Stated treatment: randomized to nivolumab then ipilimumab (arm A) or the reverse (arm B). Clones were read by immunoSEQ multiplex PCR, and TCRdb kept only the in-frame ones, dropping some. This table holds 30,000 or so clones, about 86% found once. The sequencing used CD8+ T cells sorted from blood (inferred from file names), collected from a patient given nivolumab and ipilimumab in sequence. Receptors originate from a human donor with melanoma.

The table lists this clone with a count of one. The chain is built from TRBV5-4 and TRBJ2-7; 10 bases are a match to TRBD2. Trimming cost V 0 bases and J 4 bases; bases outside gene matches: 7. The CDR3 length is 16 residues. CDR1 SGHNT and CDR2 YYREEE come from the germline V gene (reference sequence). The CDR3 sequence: CASSLGGSGRGYEQYF. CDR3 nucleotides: TGTGCCAGCAGCTTGGGTGGGAGCGGGAGGGGATACGAGCAGTACTTC.

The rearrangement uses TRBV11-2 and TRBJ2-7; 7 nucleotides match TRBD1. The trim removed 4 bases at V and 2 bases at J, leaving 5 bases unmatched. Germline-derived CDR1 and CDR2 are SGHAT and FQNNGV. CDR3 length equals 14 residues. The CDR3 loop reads CASSSWDRPYEQYF. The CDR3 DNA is TGTGCCAGCAGCTCCTGGGACAGACCCTACGAGCAGTACTTC.

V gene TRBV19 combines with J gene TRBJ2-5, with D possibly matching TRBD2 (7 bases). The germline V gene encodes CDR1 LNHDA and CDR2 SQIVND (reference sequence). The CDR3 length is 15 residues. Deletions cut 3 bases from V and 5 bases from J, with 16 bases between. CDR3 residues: CASSIRGAPTETQYF. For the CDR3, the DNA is TGTGCCAGTAGTATCCGGGGGGCGCCAACGGAGACCCAGTACTTC.

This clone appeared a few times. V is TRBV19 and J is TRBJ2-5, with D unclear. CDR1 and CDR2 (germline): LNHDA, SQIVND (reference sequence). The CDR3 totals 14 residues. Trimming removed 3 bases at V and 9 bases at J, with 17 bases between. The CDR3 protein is CASSISALDVSQYF. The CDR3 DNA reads TGTGCCAGTAGTATTTCAGCGCTAGATGTGTCCCAGTACTTC. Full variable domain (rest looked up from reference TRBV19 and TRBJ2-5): DGGITQSPKYLFRKEGQNVTLSCEQNLNHDAMYWYRQDPGQGLRLIYYSQIVNDFQKGDIAEGYSVSREKKESFPLTVTSAQKNPTAFYLCASSISALDVSQYFGPGTRLLVL.

The chain's CDR3 is CASSPFDRLNYGYTF. The CDR3 region has the DNA TGTGCCAGCAGCCCTTTTGACAGGCTTAACTATGGCTACACCTTC. The rearrangement links TRBV7-9 to TRBJ1-2; TRBD1 is a possible D gene (6 bases). V lost 5 bases to trimming and J lost 1 base, with 14 bases between them. The germline CDR1 and CDR2 sequences are SEHNR and FQNEAQ (reference sequence). The CDR3 spans 15 residues.

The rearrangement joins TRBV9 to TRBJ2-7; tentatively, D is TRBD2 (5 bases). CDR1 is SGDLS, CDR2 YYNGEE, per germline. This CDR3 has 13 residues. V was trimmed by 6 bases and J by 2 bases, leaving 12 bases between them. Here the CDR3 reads CASTKGDAYEQYF. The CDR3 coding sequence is TGTGCCAGCACTAAGGGAGACGCCTACGAGCAGTACTTC.

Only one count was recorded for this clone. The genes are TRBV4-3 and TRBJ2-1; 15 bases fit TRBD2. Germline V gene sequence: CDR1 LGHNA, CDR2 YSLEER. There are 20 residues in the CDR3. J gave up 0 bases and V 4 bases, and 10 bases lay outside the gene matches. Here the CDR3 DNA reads TGCGCCAGCAGCCGAATTTTGGGACTAGCGGGAGGAAGCTCCTACAATGAGCAGTTCTTC. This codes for CASSRILGLAGGSSYNEQFF.

The CDR3 is CASSPRDSYSYEQYF. In nucleotides, the CDR3 is TGTGCCAGCAGCCCCCGGGACAGCTACTCCTACGAGCAGTACTTC. The chain has TRBV14 and TRBJ2-7; 7 bases line up with TRBD1. After removal of 4 bases from V and 0 bases from J, the junction contained 6 bases not matched to a gene. The CDR3 runs 15 residues. Germline loops: CDR1 SGHDN, CDR2 FVKESK.

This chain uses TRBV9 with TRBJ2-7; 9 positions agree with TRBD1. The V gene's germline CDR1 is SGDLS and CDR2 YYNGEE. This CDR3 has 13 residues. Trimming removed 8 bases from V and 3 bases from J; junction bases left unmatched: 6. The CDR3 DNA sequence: TGTGCCAGTAGTTCGACAGGGGGCTACGAGCAGTACTTC. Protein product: CASSSTGGYEQYF. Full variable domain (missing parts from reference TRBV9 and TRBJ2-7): DSGVTQTPKHLITATGQRVTLRCSPRSGDLSVYWYQQSLDQGLQFLIQYYNGEERAKGNILERFSAQQFPDLHSELNLSSLELGDSALYFCASSSTGGYEQYFGPGTRLTVT.

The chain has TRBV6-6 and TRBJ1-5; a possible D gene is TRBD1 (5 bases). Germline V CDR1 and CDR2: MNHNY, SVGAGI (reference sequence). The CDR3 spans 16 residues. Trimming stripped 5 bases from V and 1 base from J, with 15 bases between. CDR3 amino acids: CASSLAGGASNQPQHF. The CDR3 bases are TGTGCCAGCAGTCTCGCGGGAGGGGCGAGCAATCAGCCCCAGCATTTT.

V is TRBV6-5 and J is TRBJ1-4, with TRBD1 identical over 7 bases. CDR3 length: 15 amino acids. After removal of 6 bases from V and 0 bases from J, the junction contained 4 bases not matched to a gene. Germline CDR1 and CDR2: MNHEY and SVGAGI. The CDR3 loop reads CASRVGTATNEKLFF. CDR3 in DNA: TGTGCCAGCAGGGTAGGGACAGCAACTAATGAAAAACTGTTTTTT.

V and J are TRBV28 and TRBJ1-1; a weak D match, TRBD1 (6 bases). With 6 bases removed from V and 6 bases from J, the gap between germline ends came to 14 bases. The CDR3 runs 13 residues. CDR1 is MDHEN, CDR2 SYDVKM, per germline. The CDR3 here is CASRSRGGPEAFF. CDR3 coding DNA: TGTGCCAGCAGATCCCGGGGGGGCCCTGAAGCTTTCTTT.

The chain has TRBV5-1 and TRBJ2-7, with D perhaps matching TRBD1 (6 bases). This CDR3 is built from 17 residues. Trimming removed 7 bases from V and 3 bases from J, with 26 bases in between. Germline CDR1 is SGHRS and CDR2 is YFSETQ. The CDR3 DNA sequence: TGCGCCAGCCGTTCCCCGGATAGCAGGGGCCCCTACTACGAGCAGTACTTC. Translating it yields CASRSPDSRGPYYEQYF.

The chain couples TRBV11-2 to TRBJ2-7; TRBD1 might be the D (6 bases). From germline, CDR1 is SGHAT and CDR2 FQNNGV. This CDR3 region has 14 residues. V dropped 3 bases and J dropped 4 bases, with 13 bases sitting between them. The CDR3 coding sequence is TGTGCCAGCAGCTTGGCAGGGGCTCCTTACGAGCAGTACTTC. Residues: CASSLAGAPYEQYF. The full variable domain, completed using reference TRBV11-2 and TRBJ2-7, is EAGVAQSPRYKIIEKRQSVAFWCNPISGHATLYWYQQILGQGPKLLIQFQNNGVVDDSQLPKDRFSAERLKGVDSTLKIQPAKLEDSAVYLCASSLAGAPYEQYFGPGTRLTVT.

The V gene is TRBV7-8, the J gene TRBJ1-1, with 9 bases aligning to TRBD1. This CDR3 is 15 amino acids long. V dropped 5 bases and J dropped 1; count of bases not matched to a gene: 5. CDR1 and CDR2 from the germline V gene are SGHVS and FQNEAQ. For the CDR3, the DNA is TGTGCCAGCAGCAAGGGACAGGGACAGAACACTGAAGCTTTCTTT. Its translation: CASSKGQGQNTEAFF.

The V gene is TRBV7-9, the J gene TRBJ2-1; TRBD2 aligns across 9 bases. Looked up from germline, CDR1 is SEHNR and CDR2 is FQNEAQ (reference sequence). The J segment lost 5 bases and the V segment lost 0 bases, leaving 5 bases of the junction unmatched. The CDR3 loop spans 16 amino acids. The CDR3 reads CASSLAVAGENNEQFF. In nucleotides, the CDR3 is TGTGCCAGCAGCTTAGCAGTAGCGGGAGAGAACAATGAGCAGTTCTTC.

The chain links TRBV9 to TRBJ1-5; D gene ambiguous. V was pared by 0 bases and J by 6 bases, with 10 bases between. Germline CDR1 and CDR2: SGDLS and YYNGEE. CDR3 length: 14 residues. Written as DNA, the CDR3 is TGTGCCAGCAGCGTAGGAGGGAATACTCAGCCCCAGCATTTT. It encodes CASSVGGNTQPQHF.

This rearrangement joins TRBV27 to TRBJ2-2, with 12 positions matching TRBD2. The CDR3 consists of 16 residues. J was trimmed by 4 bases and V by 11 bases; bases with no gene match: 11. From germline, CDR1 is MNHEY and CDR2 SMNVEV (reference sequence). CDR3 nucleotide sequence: TGTGCCTCCCGTCGGGGGACTAGCGGGCCCACCGGGGAGCTGTTTTTT. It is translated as CASRRGTSGPTGELFF.

The CDR3 protein is CASSAGANTEAFF. Written as DNA, the CDR3 is TGTGCCAGCAGTGCAGGGGCCAACACTGAAGCTTTCTTT. The chain joins TRBV9 to TRBJ1-1; maybe TRBD1 (6 bases). Between the trimmed V and J ends, which lost 5 bases and 2 bases, there was a span of 10 bases. The CDR3 length is 13 residues. Germline values: CDR1 SGDLS, CDR2 YYNGEE.

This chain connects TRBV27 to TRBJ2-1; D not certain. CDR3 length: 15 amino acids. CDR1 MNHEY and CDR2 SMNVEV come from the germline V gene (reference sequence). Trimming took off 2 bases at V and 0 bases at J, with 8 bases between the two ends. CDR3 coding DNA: TGTGCCAGCAGTTTAAGCTTGAGCTCCTACAATGAGCAGTTCTTC. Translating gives CASSLSLSSYNEQFF.

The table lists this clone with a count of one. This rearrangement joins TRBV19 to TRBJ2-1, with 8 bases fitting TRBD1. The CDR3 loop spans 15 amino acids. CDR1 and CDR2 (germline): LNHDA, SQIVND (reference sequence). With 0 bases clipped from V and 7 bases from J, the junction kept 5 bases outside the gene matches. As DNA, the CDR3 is TGTGCCAGTAGTATAGATAGGGACAGGATTAATGAGCAGTTCTTC. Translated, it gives CASSIDRDRINEQFF.